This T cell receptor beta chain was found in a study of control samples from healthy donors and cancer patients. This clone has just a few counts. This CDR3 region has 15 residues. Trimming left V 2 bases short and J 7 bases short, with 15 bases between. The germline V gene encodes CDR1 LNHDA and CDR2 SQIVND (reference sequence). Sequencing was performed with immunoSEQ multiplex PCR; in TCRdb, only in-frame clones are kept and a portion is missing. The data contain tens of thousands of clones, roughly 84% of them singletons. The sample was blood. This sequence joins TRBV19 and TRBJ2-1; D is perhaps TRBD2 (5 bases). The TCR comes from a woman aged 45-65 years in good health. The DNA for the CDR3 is TGTGCCAGTAGTATAAGGCCAGCGGTGGTGAATGAGCAGTTCTTC. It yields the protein CASSIRPAVVNEQFF.